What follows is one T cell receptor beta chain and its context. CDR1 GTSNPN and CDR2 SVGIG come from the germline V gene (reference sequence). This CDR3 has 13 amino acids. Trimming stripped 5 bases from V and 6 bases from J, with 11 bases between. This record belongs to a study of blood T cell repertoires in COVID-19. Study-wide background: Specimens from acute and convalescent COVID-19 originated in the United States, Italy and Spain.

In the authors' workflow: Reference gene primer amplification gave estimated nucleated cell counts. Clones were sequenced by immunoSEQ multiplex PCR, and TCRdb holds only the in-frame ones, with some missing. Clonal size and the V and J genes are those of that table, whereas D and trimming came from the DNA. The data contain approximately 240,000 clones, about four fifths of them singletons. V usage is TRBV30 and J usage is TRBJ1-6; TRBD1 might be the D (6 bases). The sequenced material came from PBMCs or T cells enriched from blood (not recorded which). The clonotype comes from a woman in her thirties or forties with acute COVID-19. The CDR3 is CAWQTGFNSPLHF. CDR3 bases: TGTGCCTGGCAGACAGGCTTTAATTCACCCCTCCACTTT.